One and the same sample provided the 28 T cell receptor beta chains below, sequenced in a study of shared clonotypes between healthy human individuals. TCRdb's copy holds only in-frame clones and misses some; the assay was immunoSEQ multiplex PCR. The profile shows approximately 92,000 clones, over 60% of them singletons. The sequenced sample consisted of memory CD8+ T cells sorted from blood. As to subset: CD45RO+ cells pooled with CCR7-negative TemRA cells. These receptors were collected from a man aged 25 to 40 in good health.

The V gene is TRBV5-5, the J gene TRBJ2-7, with 8 bases identical to TRBD2. CDR1 is SGHKS and CDR2 is YYEKEE in the germline V gene (reference sequence). Losses at the gene ends were 4 bases for V and 3 bases for J; bases not matched to a gene: 12. This CDR3 has 16 residues. The CDR3 bases are TGTGCCAGCAGCCAGATGACCCTAGCGGGTAACTACGAGCAGTACTTC. Translating gives CASSQMTLAGNYEQYF.

This rearrangement joins TRBV28 to TRBJ2-1, with 8 bases that match TRBD1. There are 13 residues in the CDR3. V dropped 6 bases and J dropped 9; count of bases not matched to a gene: 7. Per germline, CDR1 MDHEN and CDR2 SYDVKM. As DNA, the CDR3 is TGTGCCAGCAGCCAAGACAGGGGTAGTGAGCAGTTCTTC. Its translation: CASSQDRGSEQFF.

This chain joins TRBV27 and TRBJ1-2, with D perhaps TRBD1 (5 bases). Germline CDR1 reads MNHEY; CDR2 reads SMNVEV (reference sequence). This CDR3 is 15 amino acids long. V lost 5 bases and J lost 7, with 20 bases in between. The CDR3 protein is CASSPSSWGIGGYTF. CDR3 nucleotide sequence: TGTGCCAGCAGTCCCTCGTCTTGGGGGATTGGTGGCTACACCTTC.

Ten or more counts support this clone. V is TRBV6-1 and J is TRBJ2-5; TRBD2 matches 9 bases. There are 15 residues in the CDR3. The ends lost 2 bases at V and 2 bases at J; junction bases unmatched: 3. The germline gives CDR1 MNHNS, CDR2 SASEGT. The CDR3 coding sequence is TGTGCCAGCAGTGAACTAGCGGGACGTCAAGAGACCCAGTACTTC. Encoded protein: CASSELAGRQETQYF.

This clone was recorded once. The chain carries TRBV11-3 and TRBJ1-5; D is uncertain. The CDR3 loop spans 14 amino acids. The V end lost 3 bases, the J end lost 7 bases, and 13 bases lay between the germline ends. The germline V gene has CDR1 SGHNT and CDR2 YENEEA. The CDR3 spells CASSLSVSEQPQHF. CDR3 sequence (DNA): TGTGCCAGCAGCTTGTCCGTCTCCGAACAGCCCCAGCATTTT.

This clone was detected only a few times. This chain uses TRBV5-4 with TRBJ2-7; no firm D call. V was trimmed by 3 bases and J by 0 bases, leaving 10 bases between them. The CDR3 is 14 amino acids. CDR1 is SGHNT, CDR2 YYREEE, per germline (reference sequence). The CDR3 coding sequence is TGTGCCAGCAGCTCAGGTGAGAGCTCCTACGAGCAGTACTTC. Protein product: CASSSGESSYEQYF.

The chain combines TRBV7-2 with TRBJ2-7; the match to TRBD1 covers 7 bases. Germline CDR1 SGHTA, CDR2 FQGNSA. Trimming took 4 bases from V and 3 from J; bases not matched to a gene: 15. This CDR3 has 17 residues. The CDR3 region has the DNA TGTGCCAGCAGCTCAACTCTGACGGACAGGCCGTTCTACGAGCAGTACTTC. The encoded protein is CASSSTLTDRPFYEQYF.

The V and J genes are TRBV29-1 and TRBJ2-7, with 8 bases lining up with TRBD1. Germline CDR1 SQVTM, CDR2 ANQGSEA. V was clipped by 6 bases and J by 0 bases; unmatched bases: 7. The CDR3 runs 14 residues. The CDR3 loop is CSVLRDRSSYEQYF. The CDR3 bases are TGCAGCGTCCTCCGGGACAGGAGCTCCTACGAGCAGTACTTC.

Of note for this clone: Additional DNA sequences in this sample encode the identical CDR3. The chain carries TRBV28 and TRBJ2-3; the D is unclear. V lost 6 bases and J 3 bases, leaving 16 bases between the germline ends. CDR3 size: 15 residues. Germline V CDR1 and CDR2: MDHEN, SYDVKM. The CDR3 protein is CASSPDTSRTDTQYF. CDR3 bases: TGTGCCAGCAGCCCTGACACGAGCAGGACAGATACGCAGTATTTT.

In the case of this clone: Other DNA sequences from this sample encode an identical CDR3 as well. The chain employs TRBV6-1 and TRBJ1-5, with D possibly TRBD1 on 5 matching bases. This CDR3 has 15 amino acids. The germline CDR1 and CDR2 sequences are MNHNS and SASEGT. V dropped 1 base and J dropped 2 bases, with 9 bases sitting between them. The CDR3: CASSEEGAGNQPQHF. The CDR3 region has the DNA TGTGCCAGCAGTGAAGAAGGGGCAGGCAATCAGCCCCAGCATTTT.

The chain employs TRBV6-5 and TRBJ2-3, with D uncertain. The CDR3 is 11 residues long. Trimming took 7 bases from V and 6 from J, leaving 8 bases between them. Germline V gene lookup returns CDR1 MNHEY and CDR2 SVGAGI. Written as DNA, the CDR3 is TGTGCCAGCACCAACGGGGATACGCAGTATTTT. This translates into CASTNGDTQYF.

V gene TRBV7-9 combines with J gene TRBJ2-1; TRBD2 matches 12 bases. Germline V CDR1 and CDR2: SEHNR, FQNEAQ (reference sequence). V gave up 4 bases and J gave up 8 bases; unmatched junction bases: 6. There are 15 residues in the CDR3. CDR3 bases: TGTGCCAGCAGCTACCTAGCGGGAGGGCCCCATGAGCAGTTCTTC. The encoded protein is CASSYLAGGPHEQFF.

The chain links TRBV15 to TRBJ2-6, with D unclear. CDR3 length: 15 amino acids. The V gene's germline CDR1 is LNHNV and CDR2 YYDKDF (reference sequence). Deletions cut 4 bases from V and 0 bases from J, with 7 bases between. CDR3 nucleotide sequence: TGTGCCACCAGCAATAGACGCTCTGGGGCCAACGTCCTGACTTTC. The encoded protein is CATSNRRSGANVLTF.

The V call is TRBV18, the J call TRBJ1-2; 7 bases match TRBD1. The ends lost 4 bases at V and 4 bases at J; junction bases unmatched: 12. The germline V gene has CDR1 KGHSH and CDR2 LQKENI. This CDR3 is 16 amino acids long. The CDR3 protein is CASSQPGHRGSYGYTF. The CDR3 nucleotides are TGTGCCAGCTCACAGCCCGGGCACAGGGGATCCTATGGCTACACCTTC.

The chain uses TRBV5-6 and TRBJ2-7; D might be TRBD2 (5 bases). V lost 5 bases and J 3 bases, leaving 21 bases between the germline ends. CDR1 SGHDT and CDR2 YYEEEE come from the germline V gene. This CDR3 spans 16 amino acids. DNA for the CDR3: TGTGCCAGCAGAACCGCGGGCCGCCAAACACTCTACGAGCAGTACTTC. Translation: CASRTAGRQTLYEQYF.

In its sample, this clone was seen many times. Other DNA sequences in the sample encode the same CDR3. V is TRBV28 and J is TRBJ2-7; the D gene could be TRBD1 or TRBD2 (5 bases each). Germline V CDR1 and CDR2: MDHEN, SYDVKM. There are 13 residues in the CDR3. Trimming removed 5 bases at V and 3 bases at J, with 11 bases between. CDR3 residues: CASSPGTDYEQYF. Written as DNA, the CDR3 is TGTGCCAGCAGTCCGGGGACCGACTACGAGCAGTACTTC.

This sequence joins TRBV27 and TRBJ2-7; 11 bases are a match to TRBD1. The CDR3 loop spans 16 amino acids. The germline CDR1 and CDR2 sequences are MNHEY and SMNVEV (reference sequence). The V segment lost 6 bases and the J segment 6 bases; nucleotides outside the gene matches: 13. The CDR3: CASSRTGTGGPSEQYF. The DNA for the CDR3 is TGTGCCAGCAGCCGAACCGGGACAGGGGGGCCAAGCGAGCAGTACTTC.

CDR3 loop: CASSRQGAWSKVNEQFF. CDR3 coding DNA: TGTGCCAGCAGCCGGCAGGGGGCCTGGTCTAAAGTGAATGAGCAGTTCTTC. This chain joins TRBV7-9 and TRBJ2-1; 8 bases are shared with TRBD1. V was clipped by 5 bases and J by 7 bases; unmatched bases: 16. The CDR3 is made up of 17 amino acids. CDR1 is SEHNR, CDR2 FQNEAQ, per germline (reference sequence).

The gene calls are TRBV28 and TRBJ2-7; 7 nucleotides align to TRBD2. V lost 5 bases, J lost 3 bases, and 10 bases stayed unmatched. The CDR3 loop spans 15 amino acids. Germline lookup yields CDR1 MDHEN and CDR2 SYDVKM. CDR3 in amino acids: CASSPLLGTNYEQYF. As DNA, the CDR3 is TGTGCCAGCAGTCCACTGCTCGGGACTAACTACGAGCAGTACTTC.

In this sample, this clone is medium-sized (0.01 to 0.1%). V and J are TRBV6-1 and TRBJ2-5; 9 nucleotides line up with TRBD1. With V trimmed by 2 bases and J by 3 bases, 7 bases remained unmatched. The CDR3 consists of 16 residues. Per the germline V gene, CDR1 is MNHNS and CDR2 is SASEGT. In DNA, the CDR3 is TGTGCCAGCAGTGAATGGACAGGGGATGGAAAAGAGACCCAGTACTTC. Protein: CASSEWTGDGKETQYF.

The V and J genes are TRBV6-6 and TRBJ1-2; D might be TRBD1 (5 bases). V was shortened by 3 bases and J by 8 bases, with 16 bases between the two germline ends. Germline CDR1 is MNHNY and CDR2 is SVGAGI (reference sequence). This CDR3 has 14 residues. The CDR3 here is CASSYSQGFGGYTF. The CDR3 DNA sequence: TGTGCCAGCAGTTATTCCCAGGGATTCGGAGGCTACACCTTC.

This clone was recorded a few times. V gene TRBV15 combines with J gene TRBJ2-1; TRBD2 matches at 7 bases. There are 17 residues in the CDR3. The V segment lost 0 bases and the J segment 6 bases; nucleotides outside the gene matches: 11. The V gene's germline CDR1 is LNHNV and CDR2 YYDKDF (reference sequence). CDR3 sequence reads: CATSRESSGKGFNEQFF. The CDR3 DNA is TGTGCCACCAGCAGAGAGTCAAGCGGGAAGGGATTCAATGAGCAGTTCTTC.

The V call is TRBV6-6, the J call TRBJ2-7, with 7 nucleotides matching TRBD2. Looked up from germline, CDR1 is MNHNY and CDR2 is SVGAGI (reference sequence). Losses at the gene ends were 8 bases for V and 2 bases for J; bases not matched to a gene: 6. The CDR3 has 13 residues. The DNA for the CDR3 is TGTGCCAGCCTTCGGCGGGAGCCCTACGAGCAGTACTTC. It yields the protein CASLRREPYEQYF.

This CDR3 reads CASSDLLNTIYF. The CDR3 DNA reads TGTGCCAGCAGTGACTTGCTGAACACCATATATTTT. The rearrangement uses TRBV2 and TRBJ1-3; unclear D gene. The CDR3 contains 12 residues. With 3 bases removed from V and 7 bases from J, the gap between germline ends came to 7 bases. Germline CDR1 SNHLY, CDR2 FYNNEI. Full variable domain (outside the CDR3, taken from reference TRBV2 and TRBJ1-3): EPEVTQTPSHQVTQMGQEVILRCVPISNHLYFYWYRQILGQKVEFLVSFYNNEISEKSEIFDDQFSVERPDGSNFTLKIRSTKLEDSAMYFCASSDLLNTIYFGEGSWLTVV.

V and J are TRBV6-5 and TRBJ2-1; unclear D gene. CDR1 MNHEY and CDR2 SVGAGI come from the germline V gene. The length of the CDR3 is 12 residues. Trimming took 6 bases from V and 9 from J, leaving 12 bases between them. The CDR3 loop reads CASSIPSGEQFF. CDR3 nucleotide sequence: TGTGCCAGCAGCATCCCCTCGGGTGAGCAGTTCTTC.

CDR3 in DNA: TGTGCCAGCAGTTCCGGACAGGGGTTGAACCAGCCCCAGCATTTT. Translation gives CASSSGQGLNQPQHF. This sequence joins TRBV6-1 and TRBJ1-5, with 9 positions matching TRBD1. Germline V gene sequence: CDR1 MNHNS, CDR2 SASEGT. V was pared by 5 bases and J by 7 bases, with 9 bases of the junction left unmatched. The CDR3 covers 15 residues.

This clone occurred many times. This chain joins TRBV7-9 and TRBJ2-1; 7 bases are a match to TRBD1. There are 17 residues in the CDR3. Germline trimming cut 5 bases from V and 5 bases from J; bases unmatched to any gene: 15. From germline, CDR1 is SEHNR and CDR2 FQNEAQ (reference sequence). The CDR3 sequence is CASSPGTVSLQDNEQFF. DNA of the CDR3: TGTGCCAGCAGCCCGGGGACAGTATCTCTGCAGGACAATGAGCAGTTCTTC.

The genes are TRBV7-2 and TRBJ2-5, with D tentatively TRBD1 (7 bases). V dropped 5 bases and J dropped 5 bases, with 24 bases sitting between them. The V gene's germline CDR1 is SGHTA and CDR2 FQGNSA. The CDR3 is 17 residues long. CDR3 bases: TGTGCCAGCAGCATCGGAAGCAGGGGGAGTGGAGGGGAGACCCAGTACTTC. This sequence encodes CASSIGSRGSGGETQYF.